Each of the 5 T cell receptor beta chains below was sequenced from the same sample in a study of Tregs in tolerant kidney transplant recipients. Assay used: immunoSEQ multiplex PCR; TCRdb lists only in-frame clones, some missing. The sample consists of tens of thousands of clones, 80% to 95% of them appearing once. Mixed chimerism was transient after nonmyeloablative marrow transplants from related graft donors. The sequencing here drew on CD4+ T cells from blood (PBMCs), taken 12 months after the transplant. All receptors come from a human patient who received a combined kidney and bone marrow transplant. Some of the T cells might come from the graft donor.

The chain uses TRBV29-1 and TRBJ1-4; the D gene is possibly TRBD1 (6 bases). Germline CDR1 and CDR2: SQVTM and ANQGSEA. The CDR3 spans 13 residues. The V end lost 4 bases, the J end lost 12 bases, and 18 bases lay between the germline ends. This chain's CDR3 is CSVGRGGWSELFF. Here the CDR3 DNA reads TGCAGCGTTGGTAGGGGGGGATGGTCGGAACTGTTTTTT.

In DNA form, the CDR3 reads TGCAGCGGGGGCGATGGCTATGGCTACACCTTC. This encodes CSGGDGYGYTF. This chain joins TRBV29-1 and TRBJ1-2; possibly TRBD1 for D (5 bases). V was pared by 7 bases and J by 4 bases, with 10 bases between. Germline CDR1 reads SQVTM; CDR2 reads ANQGSEA. The CDR3 has 11 amino acids.

The J gene is TRBJ1-4, the V gene TRBV5-1; D uncertain. V was shortened by 0 bases and J by 4 bases, with 7 bases between the two germline ends. This CDR3 contains 14 residues. The germline V gene encodes CDR1 SGHRS and CDR2 YFSETQ. The CDR3 DNA is TGCGCCAGCAGCTTGGACGGGTATAATGAAAAACTGTTTTTT. Its translation: CASSLDGYNEKLFF.

The V call is TRBV11-3, the J call TRBJ2-1; D is unresolved. The germline CDR1 and CDR2 sequences are SGHNT and YENEEA. CDR3 length equals 11 residues. V was clipped by 7 bases and J by 4 bases, with 5 bases between them. The chain's CDR3 is CASKQYNEQFF. Here the CDR3 DNA reads TGTGCCAGCAAACAGTACAATGAGCAGTTCTTC.

This rearrangement joins TRBV15 to TRBJ2-5, with no clear D. V was cut by 0 bases and J by 0 bases, with 5 bases left in between. Germline CDR1 and CDR2: LNHNV and YYDKDF (reference sequence). This CDR3 has 14 amino acids. The CDR3: CATSRDLYQETQYF. The CDR3 DNA reads TGTGCCACCAGCAGAGATCTTTACCAAGAGACCCAGTACTTC.